The T cell receptor beta chain described here comes from a study of early stage breast cancer tumors. Study results and limitations: Compared with adjacent normal breast, tumors showed about 2.4-fold denser, more clonal T cells. Chain pairing and CD4, CD8 or FOXP3 expression were not captured.

Note on this clone: No antigen is known for it.

The V end was cut by 0 bases, the J end by 8 bases, with 20 bases between. Germline V lookup: CDR1 SEHNR, CDR2 FQNEAQ (reference sequence). The CDR3 is made up of 17 amino acids. Assay: immunoSEQ multiplex PCR; the TCRdb copy retains only in-frame clones and omits some. The sample includes tens of thousands of clones, roughly 80% of them seen just once. The sample comprised blood. The chain recombines TRBV7-9 with TRBJ1-5; unclear D gene. This receptor was taken from a person under 45 with breast cancer. The CDR3 region has the DNA TGTGCCAGCAGCTTAGCGGAGGCCAGCCTCTCCTCGGAGCCCCAGCATTTT. Its protein is CASSLAEASLSSEPQHF. The whole variable domain, remainder taken from reference TRBV7-9 and TRBJ1-5, is DTGVSQNPRHKITKRGQNVTFRCDPISEHNRLYWYRQTLGQGPEFLTYFQNEAQLEKSRLLSDRFSAERPKGSFSTLEIQRTEQGDSAMYLCASSLAEASLSSEPQHFGDGTRLSIL.